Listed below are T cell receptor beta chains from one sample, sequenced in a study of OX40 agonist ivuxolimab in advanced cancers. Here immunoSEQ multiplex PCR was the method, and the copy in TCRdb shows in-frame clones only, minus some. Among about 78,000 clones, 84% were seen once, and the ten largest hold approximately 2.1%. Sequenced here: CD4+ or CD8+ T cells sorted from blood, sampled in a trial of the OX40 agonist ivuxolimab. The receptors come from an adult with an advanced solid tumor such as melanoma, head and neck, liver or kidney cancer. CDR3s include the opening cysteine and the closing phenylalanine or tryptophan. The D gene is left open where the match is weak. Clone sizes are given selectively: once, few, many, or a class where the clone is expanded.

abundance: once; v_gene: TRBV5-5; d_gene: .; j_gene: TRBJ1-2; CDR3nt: TGTGCCAGCAGCTTGGGCCAGGACGGCTATGGCTACACCTTC; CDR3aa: CASSLGQDGYGYTF
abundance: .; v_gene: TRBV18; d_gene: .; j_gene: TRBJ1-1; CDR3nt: TGTGCCAGCTCACCACTCAGCCGGGGCACTGAAGCTTTCTTT; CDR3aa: CASSPLSRGTEAFF
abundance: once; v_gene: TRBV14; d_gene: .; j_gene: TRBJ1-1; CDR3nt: TGTGCCAGCAGCCAAGATCACTTTCAGAACACTGAAGCTTTCTTT; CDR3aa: CASSQDHFQNTEAFF
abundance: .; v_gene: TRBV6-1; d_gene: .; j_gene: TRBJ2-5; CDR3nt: TGTGCCAGCAGATTCAGAACAGAAGAGACCCAGTACTTC; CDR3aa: CASRFRTEETQYF
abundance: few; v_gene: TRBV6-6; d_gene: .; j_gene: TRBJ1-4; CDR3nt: TGTGCCAGCAGTCCCCAGGGAGGGAATGAAAAACTGTTTTTT; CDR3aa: CASSPQGGNEKLFF
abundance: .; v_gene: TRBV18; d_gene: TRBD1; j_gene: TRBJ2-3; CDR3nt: TGTGCCAGCTCACCTGGCGGGACAGGGGCCGATACGCAGTATTTT; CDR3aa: CASSPGGTGADTQYF
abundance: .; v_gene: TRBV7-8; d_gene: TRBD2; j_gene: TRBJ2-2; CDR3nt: TGTGCCAGCAGCCTTAATCTAGCGGGGGTTAACACCGGGGAGCTGTTTTTT; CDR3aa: CASSLNLAGVNTGELFF
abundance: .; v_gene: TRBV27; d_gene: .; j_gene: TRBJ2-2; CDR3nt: TGTGCCAGCAGTTTATCGGTGGGTTCCGGGGAGCTGTTTTTT; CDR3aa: CASSLSVGSGELFF
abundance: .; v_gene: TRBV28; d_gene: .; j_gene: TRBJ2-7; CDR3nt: TGTGCCAGCAGTTTCCGCAGAAACGAGCAGTACTTC; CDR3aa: CASSFRRNEQYF
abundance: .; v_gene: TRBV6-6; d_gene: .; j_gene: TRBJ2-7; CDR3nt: TGTGCCAGCAGTCCCTCCTACGAGCAGTACTTC; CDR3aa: CASSPSYEQYF
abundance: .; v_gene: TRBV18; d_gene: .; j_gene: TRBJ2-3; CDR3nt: TGTGCCAGCTCGTCAGGGGACTACACAGATACGCAGTATTTT; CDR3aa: CASSSGDYTDTQYF
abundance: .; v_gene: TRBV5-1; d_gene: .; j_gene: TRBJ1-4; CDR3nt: TGCGCCAGCAGCCCAATGACAGATGAAAAACTGTTTTTT; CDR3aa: CASSPMTDEKLFF
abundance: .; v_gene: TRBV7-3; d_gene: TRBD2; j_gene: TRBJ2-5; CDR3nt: TGTGCCAGCAGCCCGACTAGCGGGAGACGAGAGACCCAGTACTTC; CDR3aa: CASSPTSGRRETQYF
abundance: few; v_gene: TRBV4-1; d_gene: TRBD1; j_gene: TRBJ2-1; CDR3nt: TGCGCCAGCAGCCGGGTGCCTGGACAGGGGGGTGAGCAGTTCTTC; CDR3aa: CASSRVPGQGGEQFF
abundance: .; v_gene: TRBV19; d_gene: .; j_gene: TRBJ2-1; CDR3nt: TGTGCCAGTAGTATAGTCGGGCCCGGGTACGAGCAGTTCTTC; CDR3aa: CASSIVGPGYEQFF
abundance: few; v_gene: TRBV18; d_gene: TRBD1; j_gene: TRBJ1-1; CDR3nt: TGTGCCAGCTCACCAGGAACAGGGGGCAACACTGAAGCTTTCTTT; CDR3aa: CASSPGTGGNTEAFF